The sequence of this TCR beta chain was determined in a study of blood T cells in healthy people across ages. In the study overall: Template switching picked up about one barcoded beta molecule for each two T cells.

Donors ranged from roughly 6 to 100 years old and were healthy Caucasians in Russia. Total RNA amounts of at least 5.5 micrograms were extracted per sample. A sample-barcoded 5' primer and a J-beta primer mix were used in a second PCR of roughly 6 to 11 cycles. TCRdb re-analysed the 5' RACE reads in MiXCR, keeping a single row per CDR3 protein. The data show 780,000 or so distinct CDR3 sequences, about 56% seen once. Worth noting for this clonotype: Its cognate antigen is unknown.

Germline-derived CDR1 and CDR2 are LGHDT and YNNKEL (reference sequence). The CDR3 spans 15 residues. Study outcomes and limitations: Estimated diversity that came from one million T cells was considered an underestimate.

The chain has TRBV3-1 and TRBJ2-7; TRBD1 matches at 7 bases. The J call is in doubt because the DNA end fits TRBJ2-4 better. The material sequenced was blood. This clonotype was obtained from a middle-aged man in good health. CDR3 sequence: CASSQEPQGVNIQYF. In nucleotides, the CDR3 is TGTGCCAGCAGCCAAGAACCCCAGGGGGTGAACATTCAGTACTTC.